The source of this TCR beta chain is a study of T-cell reconstitution after alpha-beta-depleted transplantation in children. Study outcomes and limitations: Hyperexpanded clones declined; after one year, newly produced T cells mostly supplied diversity. It was reported that alpha-beta T cells came from several hundred expanded graft clones (about two months after transplant).

This clonotype occurred many times. The antigen remains unidentified. TCRbeta library preparation incorporated unique molecular identifiers. MiXCR was run by TCRdb on the PCR reads, yielding one entry per CDR3 protein. The table lists 250,000 to 300,000 distinct CDR3 sequences, over 9.5% of them singletons. The CDR3 has 16 residues. V was trimmed by 3 bases and J by 8 bases, leaving 17 bases between them. Germline lookup yields CDR1 KGHSH and CDR2 LQKENI. This clonotype was sampled from a boy younger than two with acute myeloid leukemia, due to receive a stem cell transplant. Sample: PBMCs, taken before TCRalphabeta/CD19-depleted stem cell transplant. The chain recombines TRBV18 with TRBJ1-6, with D tentatively TRBD1 (5 bases). The CDR3 bases are TGTGCCAGCTCACCTCTAGGACAAGGACAAGATTCACCCCTCCACTTT. Encoded protein: CASSPLGQGQDSPLHF.